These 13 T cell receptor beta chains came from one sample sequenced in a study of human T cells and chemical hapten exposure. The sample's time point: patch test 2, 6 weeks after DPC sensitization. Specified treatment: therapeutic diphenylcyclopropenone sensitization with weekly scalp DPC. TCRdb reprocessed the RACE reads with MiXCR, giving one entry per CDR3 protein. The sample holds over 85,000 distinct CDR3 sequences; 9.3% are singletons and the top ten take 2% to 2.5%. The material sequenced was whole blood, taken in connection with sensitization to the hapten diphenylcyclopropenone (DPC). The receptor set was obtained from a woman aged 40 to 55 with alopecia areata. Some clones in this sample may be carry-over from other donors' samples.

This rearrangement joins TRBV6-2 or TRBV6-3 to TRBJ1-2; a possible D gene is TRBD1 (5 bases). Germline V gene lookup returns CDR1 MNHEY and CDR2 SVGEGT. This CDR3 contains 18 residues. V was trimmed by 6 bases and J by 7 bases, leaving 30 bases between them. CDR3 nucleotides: TGTGCCAGCAGCCGACTGTTCGGTGAGGTGACAGCAGCGGCTGGCTACACCTTC. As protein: CASSRLFGEVTAAAGYTF.

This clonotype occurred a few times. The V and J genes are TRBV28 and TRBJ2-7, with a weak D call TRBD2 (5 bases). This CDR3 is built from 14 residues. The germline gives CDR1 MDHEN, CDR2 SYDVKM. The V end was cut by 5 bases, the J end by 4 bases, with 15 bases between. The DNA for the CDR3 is TGTGCCAGCAGTCCTCCCCGTCGGGGTTACGAGCAGTACTTC. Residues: CASSPPRRGYEQYF.

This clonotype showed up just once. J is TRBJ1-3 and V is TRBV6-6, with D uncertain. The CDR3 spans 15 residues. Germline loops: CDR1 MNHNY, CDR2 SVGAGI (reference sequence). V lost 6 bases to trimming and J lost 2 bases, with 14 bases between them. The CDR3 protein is CASSPDVYPGNTIYF. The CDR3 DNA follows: TGTGCCAGCAGCCCGGACGTCTACCCTGGAAACACCATATATTTT.

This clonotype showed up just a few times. The CDR3 loop is CASSRDQNEKLFF. CDR3 in DNA: TGTGCCAGCAGCCGGGACCAGAATGAAAAACTGTTTTTT. This chain connects TRBV12-3 or TRBV12-4 to TRBJ1-4; D might be TRBD1 (5 bases). Trimming pared 6 bases from V and 5 bases from J, leaving 10 bases between. This CDR3 is 13 amino acids long.

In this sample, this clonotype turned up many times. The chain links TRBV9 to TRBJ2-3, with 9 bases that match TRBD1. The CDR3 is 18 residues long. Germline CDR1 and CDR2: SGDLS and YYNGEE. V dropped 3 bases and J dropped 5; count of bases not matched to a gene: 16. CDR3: CASSAAPSATGGKDTQYF. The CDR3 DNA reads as TGTGCCAGCAGCGCCGCCCCATCGGCGACAGGGGGGAAAGATACGCAGTATTTT.

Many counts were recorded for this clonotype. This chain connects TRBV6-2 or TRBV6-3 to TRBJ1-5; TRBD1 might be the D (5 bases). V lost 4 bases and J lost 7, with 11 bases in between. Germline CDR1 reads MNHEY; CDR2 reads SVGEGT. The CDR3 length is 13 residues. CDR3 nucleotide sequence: TGTGCCAGCAGTTCGCTGGGGCGGCAGCCCCAGCATTTT. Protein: CASSSLGRQPQHF.

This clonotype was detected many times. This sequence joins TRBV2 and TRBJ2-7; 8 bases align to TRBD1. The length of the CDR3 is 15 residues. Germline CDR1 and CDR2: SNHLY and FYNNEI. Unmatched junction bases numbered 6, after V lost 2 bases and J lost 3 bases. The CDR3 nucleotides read TGTGCCAGCAGTGAAAGGGCAGGGGGCAACTACGAGCAGTACTTC. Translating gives CASSERAGGNYEQYF.

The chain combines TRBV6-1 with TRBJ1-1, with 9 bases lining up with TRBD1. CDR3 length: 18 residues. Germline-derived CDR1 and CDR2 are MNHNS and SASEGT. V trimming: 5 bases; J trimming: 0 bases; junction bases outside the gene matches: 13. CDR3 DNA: TGTGCCAGCAGTACCAAAACAGGGGGCCTCCCCATGAACACTGAAGCTTTCTTT. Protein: CASSTKTGGLPMNTEAFF.

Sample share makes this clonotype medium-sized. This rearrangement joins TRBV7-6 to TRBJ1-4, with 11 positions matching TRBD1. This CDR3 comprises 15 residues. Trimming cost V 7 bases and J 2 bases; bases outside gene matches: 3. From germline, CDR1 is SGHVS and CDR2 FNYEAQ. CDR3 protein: CASKDRGHTNEKLFF. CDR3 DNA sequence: TGTGCCAGCAAGGACAGGGGGCATACTAATGAAAAACTGTTTTTT.

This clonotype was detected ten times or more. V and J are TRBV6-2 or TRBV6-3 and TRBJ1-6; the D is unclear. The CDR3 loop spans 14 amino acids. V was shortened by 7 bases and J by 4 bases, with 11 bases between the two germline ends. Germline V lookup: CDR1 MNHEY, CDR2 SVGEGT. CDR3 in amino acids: CASNSDNYNSPLHF. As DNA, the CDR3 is TGTGCCAGCAATTCCGACAATTATAATTCACCCCTCCACTTT.

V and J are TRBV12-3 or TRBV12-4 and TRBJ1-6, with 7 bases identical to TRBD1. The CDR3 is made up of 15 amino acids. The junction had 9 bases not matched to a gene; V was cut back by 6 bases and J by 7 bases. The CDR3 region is CASSPRGTVNSPLHF. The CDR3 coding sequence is TGTGCCAGCAGCCCTAGGGGGACAGTGAATTCACCCCTCCACTTT.

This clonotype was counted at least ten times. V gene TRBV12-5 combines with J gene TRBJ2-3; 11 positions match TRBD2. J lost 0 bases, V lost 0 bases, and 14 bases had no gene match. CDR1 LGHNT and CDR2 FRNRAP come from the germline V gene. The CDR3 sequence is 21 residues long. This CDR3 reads CASGLVRTGRLAGTSTDTQYF. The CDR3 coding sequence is TGTGCTAGTGGTTTGGTACGGACAGGCCGACTAGCGGGGACTAGCACAGATACGCAGTATTTT.

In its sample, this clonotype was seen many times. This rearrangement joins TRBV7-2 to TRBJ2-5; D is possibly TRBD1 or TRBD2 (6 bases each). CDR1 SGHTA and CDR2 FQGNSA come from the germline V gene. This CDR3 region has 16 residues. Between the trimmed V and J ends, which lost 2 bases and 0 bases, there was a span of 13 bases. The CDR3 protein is CASSLNRGRYQETQYF. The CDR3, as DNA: TGTGCCAGCAGCTTAAACCGGGGGCGGTACCAAGAGACCCAGTACTTC. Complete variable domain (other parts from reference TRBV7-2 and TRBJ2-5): GAGVSQSPSNKVTEKGKDVELRCDPISGHTALYWYRQSLGQGLEFLIYFQGNSAPDKSGLPSDRFSAERTGGSVSTLTIQRTQQEDSAVYLCASSLNRGRYQETQYFGPGTRLLVL.